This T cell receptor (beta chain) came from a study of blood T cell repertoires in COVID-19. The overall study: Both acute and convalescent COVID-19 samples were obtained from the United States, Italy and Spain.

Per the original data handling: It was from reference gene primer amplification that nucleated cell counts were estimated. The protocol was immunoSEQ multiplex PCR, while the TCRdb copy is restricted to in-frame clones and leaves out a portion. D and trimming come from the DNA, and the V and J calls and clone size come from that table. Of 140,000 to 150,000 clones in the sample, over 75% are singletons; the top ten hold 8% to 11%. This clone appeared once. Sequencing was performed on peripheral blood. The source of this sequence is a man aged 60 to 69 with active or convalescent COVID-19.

The CDR3: CASSHPGAYRGYGYTF. CDR3 DNA sequence: TGTGCCAGCAGCCATCCCGGAGCTTACAGGGGCTATGGCTACACCTTC. The J gene is TRBJ1-2, the V gene TRBV3-1 (or the pseudogene TRBV3-2); TRBD1 agrees at 7 bases. Looked up from germline, CDR1 is LGHDT and CDR2 is YNNKEL (reference sequence). Trimming removed 3 bases from V and 4 bases from J; junction bases left unmatched: 11. The CDR3 is 16 amino acids.